Below, 28 T cell receptor beta chains from the same sample are listed, as sequenced in a study of T cell changes during pregnancy in multiple sclerosis. The method was immunoSEQ multiplex PCR; TCRdb's version includes in-frame clones alone and lacks a portion of them. The sample has about 60,000 clones, about 89% seen once. This specimen was CD4+ T cells from peripheral blood mononuclear cells, taken after pregnancy. These receptor sequences come from a female donor in good health, enrolled as a control in a pregnancy study.

The V gene is TRBV2, the J gene TRBJ2-2; 8 positions match TRBD1. Trimming removed 5 bases from V and 4 bases from J; junction bases left unmatched: 6. The germline CDR1 and CDR2 sequences are SNHLY and FYNNEI. The CDR3 has 15 residues. CDR3 residues: CASSKRQGITGELFF. The CDR3 bases are TGTGCCAGCAGTAAACGACAGGGGATCACCGGGGAGCTGTTTTTT.

The chain is built from TRBV5-4 and TRBJ2-5, with TRBD1 matching over 7 bases. The J segment lost 5 bases and the V segment lost 5 bases, leaving 6 bases of the junction unmatched. Germline CDR1 and CDR2: SGHNT and YYREEE (reference sequence). This CDR3 spans 13 amino acids. The CDR3 reads CASSRDRVETQYF. The CDR3, as DNA: TGTGCCAGCAGTCGTGACAGGGTCGAGACCCAGTACTTC.

The genes are TRBV5-6 and TRBJ2-1; 9 bases agree with TRBD1. CDR1 is SGHDT, CDR2 YYEEEE, per germline. This CDR3 comprises 13 residues. The J segment lost 10 bases and the V segment lost 4 bases, leaving 6 bases of the junction unmatched. CDR3 region: CASSPGQGREQFF. The CDR3 nucleotides read TGTGCCAGCAGCCCCGGACAGGGGAGGGAGCAGTTCTTC.

The DNA for the CDR3 is TGTGCCAGCAGTACGGACAGGCCAGCGAACACCGGGGAGCTGTTTTTT. Amino acid sequence: CASSTDRPANTGELFF. V is TRBV2 and J is TRBJ2-2; TRBD1 aligns across 7 bases. Germline V gene lookup returns CDR1 SNHLY and CDR2 FYNNEI. The CDR3 covers 16 residues. The J segment lost 0 bases and the V segment lost 5 bases, leaving 6 bases of the junction unmatched.

This clone was recorded once. The chain joins TRBV7-3 to TRBJ2-2; a weak D match, TRBD1 (6 bases). Germline V gene data show CDR1 as SGHTA and CDR2 as FQGTGA. The V gene lost 7 bases and the J gene lost 8 bases, with 17 bases spanning the gap. This CDR3 has 14 amino acids. The CDR3: CASNSGGGSGELFF. CDR3 sequence (DNA): TGTGCCAGCAACAGTGGGGGCGGTTCGGGGGAGCTGTTTTTT.

This sequence joins TRBV7-8 and TRBJ2-7, with 9 positions matching TRBD2. The CDR3 has 15 amino acids. The germline gives CDR1 SGHVS, CDR2 FQNEAQ. V lost 3 bases to trimming and J lost 0 bases; unmatched junction nucleotides: 3. This CDR3 is CASSFPSGISYEQYF. CDR3 nucleotide sequence: TGTGCCAGCAGCTTTCCTAGCGGGATCTCCTACGAGCAGTACTTC.

The rearrangement joins TRBV7-8 to TRBJ2-4; D gene ambiguous. Germline V lookup: CDR1 SGHVS, CDR2 FQNEAQ. This CDR3 has 14 amino acids. Trimming left V 6 bases short and J 1 base short, with 10 bases between. CDR3 DNA: TGTGCCAGCAGTATTTCTGCGGCCAAAAACATTCAGTACTTC. Its protein is CASSISAAKNIQYF.

The genes are TRBV7-2 and TRBJ2-7; TRBD2 matches 13 bases. V trimming: 1 base; J trimming: 0 bases; junction bases outside the gene matches: 3. Germline CDR1 and CDR2: SGHTA and FQGNSA. The CDR3 runs to 17 residues. The CDR3 spells CASSLGLAGGVSYEQYF. Here the CDR3 DNA reads TGTGCCAGCAGCTTAGGACTAGCGGGGGGCGTCTCCTACGAGCAGTACTTC.

This clone was found once. V gene TRBV30 combines with J gene TRBJ2-5; 13 bases match TRBD2. The V and J ends lost 0 bases and 4 bases, in that order; junction bases with no gene match: 2. Germline V lookup: CDR1 GTSNPN, CDR2 SVGIG (reference sequence). The CDR3 is 15 amino acids. In nucleotides, the CDR3 is TGTGCCTGGAGTGTACTAGCGGGGGGGGGAGAGACCCAGTACTTC. Amino acid sequence: CAWSVLAGGGETQYF.

The chain joins TRBV7-2 to TRBJ1-1, with TRBD1 as a possible D gene (6 bases). The germline V gene has CDR1 SGHTA and CDR2 FQGNSA. The CDR3 consists of 14 residues. Trimming removed 5 bases at V and 3 bases at J, with 13 bases between. The CDR3 reads CASSTLGGDTEAFF. CDR3 nucleotide sequence: TGTGCCAGCAGCACCCTAGGGGGGGACACTGAAGCTTTCTTT.

V is TRBV9 and J is TRBJ2-5; the D gene is possibly TRBD2 (7 bases). The ends were cut back, 0 bases at V and 2 bases at J, with 14 bases in the middle. The CDR3 covers 16 residues. The germline V gene encodes CDR1 SGDLS and CDR2 YYNGEE. The CDR3 bases are TGTGCCAGCAGCGTAGGGGTAGGGGGGGGGCAAGAGACCCAGTACTTC. Translating gives CASSVGVGGGQETQYF. The full variable domain, with the rest looked up from reference TRBV9 and TRBJ2-5, is DSGVTQTPKHLITATGQRVTLRCSPRSGDLSVYWYQQSLDQGLQFLIQYYNGEERAKGNILERFSAQQFPDLHSELNLSSLELGDSALYFCASSVGVGGGQETQYFGPGTRLLVL.

The chain uses TRBV7-6 and TRBJ2-1; tentative D call: TRBD2 (6 bases). The germline V gene has CDR1 SGHVS and CDR2 FNYEAQ. This CDR3 contains 16 residues. V dropped 1 base and J dropped 0 bases, with 10 bases sitting between them. Written as DNA, the CDR3 is TGTGCCAGCAGCTTAGGGTGGGGGGTCTCCTACAATGAGCAGTTCTTC. It encodes CASSLGWGVSYNEQFF.

The CDR3 DNA is TGTGCCAGCAGTGAGACGGGGACTAGTAGGGAGACCCAGTACTTC. Amino acid sequence: CASSETGTSRETQYF. The chain couples TRBV2 to TRBJ2-5; 8 nucleotides agree with TRBD2. Germline values: CDR1 SNHLY, CDR2 FYNNEI. This CDR3 is 15 amino acids long. The J segment lost 5 bases and the V segment lost 3 bases, leaving 8 bases of the junction unmatched.

The CDR3 sequence: CASSRGGRQETQYF. The CDR3, as DNA: TGTGCCAGCAGTCGCGGGGGCCGCCAAGAGACCCAGTACTTC. The chain recombines TRBV27 with TRBJ2-5; possibly TRBD2 for D (7 bases). Germline loops: CDR1 MNHEY, CDR2 SMNVEV (reference sequence). The germline V and J ends were trimmed by 5 bases and 1 base, with 11 bases remaining between them. The CDR3 is 14 residues long.

The chain uses TRBV10-3 and TRBJ1-2; D is unresolved. The V gene's germline CDR1 is ENHRY and CDR2 SYGVKD. The CDR3 has 16 residues. V was trimmed by 3 bases and J by 2 bases, leaving 16 bases between them. Here the CDR3 reads CAISEKGVGGNYGYTF. The CDR3, as DNA: TGTGCCATCAGTGAAAAGGGAGTTGGCGGGAACTATGGCTACACCTTC.

The chain combines TRBV19 with TRBJ1-6, with 7 bases lining up with TRBD1. The J segment lost 3 bases and the V segment lost 7 bases, leaving 3 bases of the junction unmatched. Germline lookup yields CDR1 LNHDA and CDR2 SQIVND (reference sequence). The CDR3 has 14 amino acids. The CDR3 sequence is CASKAGGYNSPLHF. DNA for the CDR3: TGTGCCAGTAAGGCAGGGGGCTATAATTCACCCCTCCACTTT.

This clone was seen only once. The J gene is TRBJ2-5, the V gene TRBV5-4; TRBD2 might be the D (6 bases). Trimming shortened V by 4 bases and J by 5 bases, and 15 bases separated the two germline ends. The CDR3 has 14 amino acids. The germline gives CDR1 SGHNT, CDR2 YYREEE (reference sequence). CDR3 loop: CASSAGLSGETQYF. The CDR3, as DNA: TGTGCCAGCAGCGCGGGACTCAGCGGGGAGACCCAGTACTTC. The full variable domain, in which reference TRBV5-4 and TRBJ2-5 provide the parts outside the CDR3, is ETGVTQSPTHLIKTRGQQVTLRCSSQSGHNTVSWYQQALGQGPQFIFQYYREEENGRGNFPPRFSGLQFPNYSSELNVNALELDDSALYLCASSAGLSGETQYFGPGTRLLVL.

This chain uses TRBV4-3 with TRBJ2-1, with TRBD2 matching 12 bases. Per the germline V gene, CDR1 is LGHNA and CDR2 is YSLEER. After removal of 2 bases from V and 6 bases from J, the junction contained 8 bases not matched to a gene. The CDR3 spans 17 residues. CDR3 in DNA: TGCGCCAGCAGCCAACGGGCTAGCGGGGGGGCAACCAATGAGCAGTTCTTC. It specifies CASSQRASGGATNEQFF.

The chain couples TRBV10-3 to TRBJ1-3; possibly TRBD1 for D (5 bases). The CDR3 consists of 15 residues. Germline values: CDR1 ENHRY, CDR2 SYGVKD. Trimming removed 6 bases from V and 3 bases from J, with 15 bases in between. The CDR3 DNA is TGTGCCATCAGCCCCCAAGGAACAGGTGGAAACACCATATATTTT. This translates into CAISPQGTGGNTIYF.

The CDR3: CASSGQDSSYEQYF. In DNA form, the CDR3 reads TGTGCCAGCAGCGGACAGGACAGCTCCTACGAGCAGTACTTC. The chain links TRBV5-5 to TRBJ2-7, with 7 nucleotides matching TRBD1. This CDR3 has 14 residues. CDR1 and CDR2 (germline): SGHKS, YYEKEE (reference sequence). V dropped 4 bases and J dropped 0; count of bases not matched to a gene: 4.

The chain carries TRBV5-4 and TRBJ1-2, with D possibly matching TRBD1 (5 bases). The V gene's germline CDR1 is SGHNT and CDR2 YYREEE (reference sequence). The CDR3 is made up of 15 amino acids. The germline V and J ends were trimmed by 4 bases and 2 bases, with 15 bases remaining between them. CDR3 loop: CASSLPGLSNYGYTF. The CDR3, as DNA: TGTGCCAGCAGCCTTCCGGGACTTTCCAACTATGGCTACACCTTC.

This chain connects TRBV7-2 to TRBJ1-2; D is uncertain. The CDR3 loop spans 14 amino acids. Trimming stripped 1 base from V and 4 bases from J, with 10 bases between. Germline V CDR1 and CDR2: SGHTA, FQGNSA. CDR3 protein: CASSLVPETYGYTF. As DNA, the CDR3 is TGTGCCAGCAGCTTAGTTCCGGAGACCTATGGCTACACCTTC. The entire variable domain, with the rest obtained from reference TRBV7-2 and TRBJ1-2, is as follows: GAGVSQSPSNKVTEKGKDVELRCDPISGHTALYWYRQSLGQGLEFLIYFQGNSAPDKSGLPSDRFSAERTGGSVSTLTIQRTQQEDSAVYLCASSLVPETYGYTFGSGTRLTVV.

The chain combines TRBV7-9 with TRBJ1-2; D gene unclear. V was clipped by 1 base and J by 4 bases, with 16 bases between them. The CDR3 is 16 residues long. Germline CDR1 reads SEHNR; CDR2 reads FQNEAQ (reference sequence). The CDR3 is CASSLGREEAFYGYTF. DNA for the CDR3: TGTGCCAGCAGCTTAGGGCGGGAGGAGGCGTTCTATGGCTACACCTTC.

The chain has TRBV30 and TRBJ1-2; no clear D. The ends were cut back, 0 bases at V and 10 bases at J, with 9 bases in the middle. This CDR3 has 11 residues. Germline-derived CDR1 and CDR2 are GTSNPN and SVGIG (reference sequence). The CDR3 spells CAWSVTGAYTF. CDR3 DNA sequence: TGTGCCTGGAGTGTAACGGGTGCCTACACCTTC. The full variable domain, completed using reference TRBV30 and TRBJ1-2, is SQTIHQWPATLVQPVGSPLSLECTVEGTSNPNLYWYRQAAGRGLQLLFYSVGIGQISSEVPQNLSASRPQDRQFILSSKKLLLSDSGFYLCAWSVTGAYTFGSGTRLTVV.

V gene TRBV27 combines with J gene TRBJ2-7; D perhaps matches TRBD1 (6 bases). Trimming removed 2 bases at V and 2 bases at J, with 16 bases between. The CDR3 contains 16 residues. CDR1 is MNHEY, CDR2 SMNVEV, per germline (reference sequence). The CDR3 here is CASSLAPGHSTYEQYF. CDR3 nucleotide sequence: TGTGCCAGCAGTTTAGCGCCGGGACATTCAACCTACGAGCAGTACTTC.

This chain's CDR3 is CASSSQAEMNTEAFF. The CDR3 DNA reads TGTGCCAGCAGCTCACAGGCAGAGATGAACACTGAAGCTTTCTTT. The J gene is TRBJ1-1, the V gene TRBV9, with a weak D call TRBD1 (5 bases). CDR1 and CDR2 (germline): SGDLS, YYNGEE. The CDR3 length is 15 residues. V gave up 4 bases and J gave up 0 bases, with 13 bases separating them.

The chain links TRBV19 to TRBJ2-5, with TRBD2 matching 12 bases. Germline values: CDR1 LNHDA, CDR2 SQIVND (reference sequence). The CDR3 length is 16 residues. The J segment lost 2 bases and the V segment lost 4 bases, leaving 5 bases of the junction unmatched. CDR3 amino acids: CASSTRTSGAQETQYF. DNA of the CDR3: TGTGCCAGTAGTACGCGGACTAGCGGGGCACAAGAGACCCAGTACTTC. The full variable domain, with the rest looked up from reference TRBV19 and TRBJ2-5, is DGGITQSPKYLFRKEGQNVTLSCEQNLNHDAMYWYRQDPGQGLRLIYYSQIVNDFQKGDIAEGYSVSREKKESFPLTVTSAQKNPTAFYLCASSTRTSGAQETQYFGPGTRLLVL.

V usage is TRBV15 and J usage is TRBJ2-1, with 7 positions matching TRBD2. The germline CDR1 and CDR2 sequences are LNHNV and YYDKDF (reference sequence). The V and J ends lost 0 bases and 12 bases, in that order; junction bases with no gene match: 5. The CDR3 runs to 13 residues. CDR3 in DNA: TGTGCCACCAGCAGAGATCTGGGGGGGACGCAGTTCTTC. Its translation is CATSRDLGGTQFF.